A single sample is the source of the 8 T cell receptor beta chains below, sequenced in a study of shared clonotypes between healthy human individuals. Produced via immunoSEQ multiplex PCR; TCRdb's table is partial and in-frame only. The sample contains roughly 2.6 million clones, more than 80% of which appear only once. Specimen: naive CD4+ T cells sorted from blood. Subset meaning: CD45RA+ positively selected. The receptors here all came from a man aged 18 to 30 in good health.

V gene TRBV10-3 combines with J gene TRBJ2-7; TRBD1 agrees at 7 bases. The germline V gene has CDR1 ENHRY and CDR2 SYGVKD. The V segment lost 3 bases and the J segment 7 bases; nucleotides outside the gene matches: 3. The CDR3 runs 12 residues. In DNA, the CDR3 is TGTGCCATCAGTGAAGGGGGCCGGGAGCAGTACTTC. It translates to CAISEGGREQYF.

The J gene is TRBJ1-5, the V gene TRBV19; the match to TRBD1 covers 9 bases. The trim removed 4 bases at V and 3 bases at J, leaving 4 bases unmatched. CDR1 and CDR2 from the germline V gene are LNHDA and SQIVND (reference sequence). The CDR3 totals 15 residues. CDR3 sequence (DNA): TGTGCCAGTAGTACGGGACAGGGATACAATCAGCCCCAGCATTTT. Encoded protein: CASSTGQGYNQPQHF.

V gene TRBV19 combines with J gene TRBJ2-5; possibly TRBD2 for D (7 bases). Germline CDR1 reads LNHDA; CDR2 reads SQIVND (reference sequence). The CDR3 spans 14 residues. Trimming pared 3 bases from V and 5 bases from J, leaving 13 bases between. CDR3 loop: CASSMRGGGETQYF. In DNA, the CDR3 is TGTGCCAGTAGTATGAGAGGGGGAGGGGAGACCCAGTACTTC.

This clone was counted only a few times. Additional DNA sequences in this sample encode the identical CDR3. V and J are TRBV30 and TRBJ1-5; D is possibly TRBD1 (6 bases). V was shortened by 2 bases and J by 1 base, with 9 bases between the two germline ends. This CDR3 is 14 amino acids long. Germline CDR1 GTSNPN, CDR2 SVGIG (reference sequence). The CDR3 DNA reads TGTGCCTGGAGTACAGGGTCGAGCAATCAGCCCCAGCATTTT. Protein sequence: CAWSTGSSNQPQHF. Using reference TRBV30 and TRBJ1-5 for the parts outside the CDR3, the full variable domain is SQTIHQWPATLVQPVGSPLSLECTVEGTSNPNLYWYRQAAGRGLQLLFYSVGIGQISSEVPQNLSASRPQDRQFILSSKKLLLSDSGFYLCAWSTGSSNQPQHFGDGTRLSIL.

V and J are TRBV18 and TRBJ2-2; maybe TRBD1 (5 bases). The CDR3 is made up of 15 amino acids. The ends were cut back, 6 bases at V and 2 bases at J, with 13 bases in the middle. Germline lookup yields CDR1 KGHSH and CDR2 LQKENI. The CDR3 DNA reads TGTGCCAGCTCTATCGACAGCCTAAACACCGGGGAGCTGTTTTTT. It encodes CASSIDSLNTGELFF.

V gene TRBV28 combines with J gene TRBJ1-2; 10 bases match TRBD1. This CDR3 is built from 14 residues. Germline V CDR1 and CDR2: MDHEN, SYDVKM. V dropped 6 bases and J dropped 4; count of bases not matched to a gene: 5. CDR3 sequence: CASRAGQGFYGYTF. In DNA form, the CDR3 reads TGTGCCAGCAGAGCGGGACAGGGGTTCTATGGCTACACCTTC.

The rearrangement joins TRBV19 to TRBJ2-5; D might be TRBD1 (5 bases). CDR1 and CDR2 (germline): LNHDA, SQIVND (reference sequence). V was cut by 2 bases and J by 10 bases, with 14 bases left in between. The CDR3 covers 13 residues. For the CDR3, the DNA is TGTGCCAGTAGTATAAGCCAGGGAACGAGCCAGTACTTC. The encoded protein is CASSISQGTSQYF.

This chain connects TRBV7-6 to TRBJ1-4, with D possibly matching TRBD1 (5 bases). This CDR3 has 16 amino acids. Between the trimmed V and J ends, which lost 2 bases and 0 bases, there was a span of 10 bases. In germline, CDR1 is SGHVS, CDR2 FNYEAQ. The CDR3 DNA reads TGTGCCAGCAGCTTAAGTGCAGGGACAACTAATGAAAAACTGTTTTTT. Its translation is CASSLSAGTTNEKLFF.